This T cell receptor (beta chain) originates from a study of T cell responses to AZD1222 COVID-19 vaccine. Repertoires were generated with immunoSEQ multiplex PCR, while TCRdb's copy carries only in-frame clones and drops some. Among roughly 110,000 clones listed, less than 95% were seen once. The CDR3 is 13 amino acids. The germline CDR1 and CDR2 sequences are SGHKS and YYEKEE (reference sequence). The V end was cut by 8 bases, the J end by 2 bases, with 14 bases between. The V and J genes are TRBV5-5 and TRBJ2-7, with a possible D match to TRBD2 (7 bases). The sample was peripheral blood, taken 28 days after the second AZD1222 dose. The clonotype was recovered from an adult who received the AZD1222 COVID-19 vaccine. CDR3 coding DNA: TGTGCCAGTCAGATAGGGGGGGCCTACGAGCAGTACTTC. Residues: CASQIGGAYEQYF.